Below, one TCR beta chain is given with its context. What it binds is unknown. The data belong to a study of shared clonotypes between healthy human individuals. Germline V gene data show CDR1 as KGHSH and CDR2 as LQKENI. The CDR3 consists of 15 residues. Trimming took off 4 bases at V and 4 bases at J, with 14 bases between the two ends. Data came from immunoSEQ multiplex PCR; TCRdb stores just in-frame clones and leaves some out. The data hold about 2.4 million clones, with 93% observed a single time. Broader study findings: Deeper or shallower sequencing was expected to change how clonotypes are shared among donors.

The chain has TRBV18 and TRBJ2-1; perhaps TRBD2 as D (6 bases). The sample consisted of naive CD4+ T cells from PBMCs. Subset given: CD45RA+ positively selected. This sequence originates from a man aged 18 to 29 in good health. Some clones in this sample may be carry-over from other donors' samples. In DNA, the CDR3 is TGTGCCAGCTCACTACTAGGCGGGGTTTACAATGAGCAGTTCTTC. Its translation: CASSLLGGVYNEQFF.